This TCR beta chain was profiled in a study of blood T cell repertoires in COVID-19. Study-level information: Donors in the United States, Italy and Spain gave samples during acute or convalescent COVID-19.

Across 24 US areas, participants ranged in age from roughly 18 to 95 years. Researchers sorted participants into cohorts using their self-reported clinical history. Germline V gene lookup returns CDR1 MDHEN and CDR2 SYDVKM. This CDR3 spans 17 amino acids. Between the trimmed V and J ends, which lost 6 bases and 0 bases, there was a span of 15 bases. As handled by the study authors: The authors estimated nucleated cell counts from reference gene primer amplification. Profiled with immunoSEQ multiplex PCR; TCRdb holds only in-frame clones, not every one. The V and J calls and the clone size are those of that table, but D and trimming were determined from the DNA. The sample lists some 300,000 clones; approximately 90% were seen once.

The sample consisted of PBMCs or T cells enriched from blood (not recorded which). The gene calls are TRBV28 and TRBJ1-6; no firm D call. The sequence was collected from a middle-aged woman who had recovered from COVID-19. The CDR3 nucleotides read TGTGCCAGCAGCTCGAAGGGAGCGAGCTCCTATAATTCACCCCTCCACTTT. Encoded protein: CASSSKGASSYNSPLHF. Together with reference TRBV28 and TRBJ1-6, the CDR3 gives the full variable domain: DVKVTQSSRYLVKRTGEKVFLECVQDMDHENMFWYRQDPGLGLRLIYFSYDVKMKEKGDIPEGYSVSREKKERFSLILESASTNQTSMYLCASSSKGASSYNSPLHFGNGTRLTVT.